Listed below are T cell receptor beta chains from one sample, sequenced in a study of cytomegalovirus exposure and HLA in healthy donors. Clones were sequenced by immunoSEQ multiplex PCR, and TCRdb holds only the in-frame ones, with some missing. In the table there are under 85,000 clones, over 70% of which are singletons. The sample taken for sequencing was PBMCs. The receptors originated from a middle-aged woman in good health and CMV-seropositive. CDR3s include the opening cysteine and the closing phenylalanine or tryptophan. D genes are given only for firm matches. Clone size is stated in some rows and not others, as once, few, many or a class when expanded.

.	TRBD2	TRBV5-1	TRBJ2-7	CASRLAATYEQYF	TGCGCCAGCAGACTAGCGGCGACCTACGAGCAGTACTTC
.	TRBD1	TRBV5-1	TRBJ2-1	CASSLGLTPTGVNEQFF	TGCGCCAGCAGCTTGGGTTTGACCCCGACAGGGGTCAATGAGCAGTTCTTC
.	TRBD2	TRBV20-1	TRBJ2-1	CSAWGIAGQFF	TGCAGTGCTTGGGGGATAGCGGGTCAGTTCTTC
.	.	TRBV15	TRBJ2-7	CATSRDRGGDEQYF	TGTGCCACCAGCAGAGATCGGGGTGGTGACGAGCAGTACTTC
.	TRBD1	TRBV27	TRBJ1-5	CASRDRLTSNQPQHF	TGTGCCTCGAGGGACAGGCTTACTAGCAATCAGCCCCAGCATTTT
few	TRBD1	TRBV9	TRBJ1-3	CASSGQGQFGNTIYF	TGTGCCAGCAGCGGACAGGGGCAGTTTGGAAACACCATATATTTT
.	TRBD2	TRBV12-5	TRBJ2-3	CASGYTSGGSDTQYF	TGTGCTAGTGGTTATACTAGCGGGGGGTCAGATACGCAGTATTTT
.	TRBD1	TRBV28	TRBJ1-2	CASSLRKTGGYGYTF	TGTGCCAGCAGTTTACGGAAAACAGGGGGCTATGGCTACACCTTC
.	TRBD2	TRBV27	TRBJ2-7	CASSLSSWPSGNYEQYF	TGTGCCAGCAGTTTATCCTCCTGGCCTAGCGGAAACTACGAGCAGTACTTC
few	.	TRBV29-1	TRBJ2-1	CSAGGGQGSFLSSYNEQFF	TGCAGCGCCGGGGGGGGACAGGGAAGTTTTTTGAGCTCCTACAATGAGCAGTTCTTC
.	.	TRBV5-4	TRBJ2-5	CASSLPKETQYF	TGTGCCAGCAGCTTACCTAAAGAGACCCAGTACTTC
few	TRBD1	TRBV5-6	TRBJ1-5	CASSLWTGVRQPQHF	TGTGCCAGCAGCCTCTGGACAGGGGTTAGGCAGCCCCAGCATTTT
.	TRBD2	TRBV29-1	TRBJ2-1	CSVERGRGVIDEQFF	TGCAGCGTTGAACGCGGGAGGGGGGTTATTGATGAGCAGTTCTTC
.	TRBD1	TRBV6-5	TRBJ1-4	CASSWGTGNNEKLFF	TGTGCCAGCAGCTGGGGGACAGGCAACAATGAAAAACTGTTTTTT
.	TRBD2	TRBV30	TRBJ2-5	CAWSGGGSRETQYF	TGTGCCTGGAGTGGGGGAGGGAGCCGTGAGACCCAGTACTTC
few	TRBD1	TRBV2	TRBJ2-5	CASSETTGANEYF	TGTGCCAGCAGTGAAACGACAGGGGCAAACGAGTACTTC